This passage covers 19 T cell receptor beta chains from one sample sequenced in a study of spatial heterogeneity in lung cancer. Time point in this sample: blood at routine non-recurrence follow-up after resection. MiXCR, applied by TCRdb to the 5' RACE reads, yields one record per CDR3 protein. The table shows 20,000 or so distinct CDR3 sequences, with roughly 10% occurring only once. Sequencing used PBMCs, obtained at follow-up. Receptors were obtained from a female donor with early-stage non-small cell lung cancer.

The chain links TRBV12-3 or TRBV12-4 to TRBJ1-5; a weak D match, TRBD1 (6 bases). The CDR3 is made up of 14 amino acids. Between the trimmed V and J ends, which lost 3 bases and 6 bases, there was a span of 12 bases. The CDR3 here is CASSLGGYGQPQHF. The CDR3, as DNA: TGTGCCAGCAGTTTGGGGGGCTACGGTCAGCCCCAGCATTTT.

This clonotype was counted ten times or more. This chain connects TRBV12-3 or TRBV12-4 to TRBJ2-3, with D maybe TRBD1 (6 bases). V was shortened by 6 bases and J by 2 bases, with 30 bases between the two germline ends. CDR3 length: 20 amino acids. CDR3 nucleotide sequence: TGTGCCAGCAGCGCTCGTCCCTATCTCAGGGGATCGGTAAACACAGATACGCAGTATTTT. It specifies CASSARPYLRGSVNTDTQYF.

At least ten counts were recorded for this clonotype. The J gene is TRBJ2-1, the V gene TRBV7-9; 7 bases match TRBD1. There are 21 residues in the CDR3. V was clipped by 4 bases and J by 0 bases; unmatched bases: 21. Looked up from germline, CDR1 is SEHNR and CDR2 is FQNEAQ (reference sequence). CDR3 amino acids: CASSSHYRGTASPYSYNEQFF. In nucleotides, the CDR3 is TGTGCCAGCAGCTCTCACTATAGAGGGACAGCCTCACCTTACTCCTACAATGAGCAGTTCTTC.

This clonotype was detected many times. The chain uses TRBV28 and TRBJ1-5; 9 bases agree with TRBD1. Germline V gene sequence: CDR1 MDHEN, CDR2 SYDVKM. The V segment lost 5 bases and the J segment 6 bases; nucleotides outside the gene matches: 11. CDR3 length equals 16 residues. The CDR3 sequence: CASSPIRDRAGQPQHF. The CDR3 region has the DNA TGTGCCAGCAGTCCTATCCGGGACAGGGCGGGTCAGCCCCAGCATTTT.

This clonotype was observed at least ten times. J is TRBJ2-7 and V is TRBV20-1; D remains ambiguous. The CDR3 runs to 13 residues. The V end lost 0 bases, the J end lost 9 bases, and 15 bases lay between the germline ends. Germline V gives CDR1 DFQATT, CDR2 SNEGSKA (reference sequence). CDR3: CSARDSLNLGQYF. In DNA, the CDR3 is TGCAGTGCTAGAGATTCGCTCAACCTCGGGCAGTACTTC.

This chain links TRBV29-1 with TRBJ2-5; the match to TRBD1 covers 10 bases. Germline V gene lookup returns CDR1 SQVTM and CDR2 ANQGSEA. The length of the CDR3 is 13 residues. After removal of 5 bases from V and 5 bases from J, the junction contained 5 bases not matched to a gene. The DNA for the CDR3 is TGCAGCGTTCGACAGGGGGCGGCGGAGACCCAGTACTTC. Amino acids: CSVRQGAAETQYF.

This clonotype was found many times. The CDR3 loop is CASTPQRGDQETQYF. The CDR3 DNA is TGTGCCAGCACCCCTCAGCGGGGGGACCAAGAGACCCAGTACTTC. V usage is TRBV6-2 or TRBV6-3 and J usage is TRBJ2-5; TRBD2 matches 9 bases. J was trimmed by 0 bases and V by 7 bases; bases with no gene match: 6. Germline-derived CDR1 and CDR2 are MNHEY and SVGEGT. The CDR3 totals 15 residues.

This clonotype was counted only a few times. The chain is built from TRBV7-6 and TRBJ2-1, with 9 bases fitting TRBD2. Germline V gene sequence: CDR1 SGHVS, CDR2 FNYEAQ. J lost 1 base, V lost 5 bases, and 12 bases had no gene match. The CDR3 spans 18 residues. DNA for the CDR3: TGTGCCAGCAGCCCGGGGGGGATCGCGGGAGGGTCCTACAATGAGCAGTTCTTC. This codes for CASSPGGIAGGSYNEQFF.

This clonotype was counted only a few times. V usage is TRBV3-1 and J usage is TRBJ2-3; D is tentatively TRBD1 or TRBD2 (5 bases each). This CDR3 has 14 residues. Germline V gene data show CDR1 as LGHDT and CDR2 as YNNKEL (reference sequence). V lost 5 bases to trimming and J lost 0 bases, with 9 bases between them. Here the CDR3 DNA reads TGTGCCAGCAGCGGGACGTCCAGCACAGATACGCAGTATTTT. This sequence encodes CASSGTSSTDTQYF.

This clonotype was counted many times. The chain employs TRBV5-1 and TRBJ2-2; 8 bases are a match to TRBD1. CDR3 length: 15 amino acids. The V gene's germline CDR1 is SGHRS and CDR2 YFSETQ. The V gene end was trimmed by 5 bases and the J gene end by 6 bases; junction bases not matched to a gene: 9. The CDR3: CASRSQGQAPGELFF. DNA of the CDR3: TGCGCCAGCAGGAGCCAGGGACAGGCTCCCGGGGAGCTGTTTTTT.

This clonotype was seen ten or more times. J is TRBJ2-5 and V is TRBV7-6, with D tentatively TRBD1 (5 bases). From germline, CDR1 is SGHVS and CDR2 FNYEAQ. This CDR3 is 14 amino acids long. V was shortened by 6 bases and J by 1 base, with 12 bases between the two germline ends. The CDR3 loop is CASRYRQIQETQYF. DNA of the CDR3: TGTGCCAGCAGATATAGACAGATCCAAGAGACCCAGTACTTC.

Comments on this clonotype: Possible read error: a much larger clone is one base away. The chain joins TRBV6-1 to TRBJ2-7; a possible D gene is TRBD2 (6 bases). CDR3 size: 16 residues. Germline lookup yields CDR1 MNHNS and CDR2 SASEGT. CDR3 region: CVSSESQGRPPYEQYF. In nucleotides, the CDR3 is TGTGTCAGCAGTGAAAGTCAAGGGAGGCCCCCATACGAGCAGTACTTC.

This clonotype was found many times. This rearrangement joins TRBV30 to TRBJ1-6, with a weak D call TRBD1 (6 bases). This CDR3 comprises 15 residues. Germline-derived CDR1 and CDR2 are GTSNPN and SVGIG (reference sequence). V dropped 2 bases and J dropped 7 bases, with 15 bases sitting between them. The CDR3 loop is CAWSTLGGRNSPLHF. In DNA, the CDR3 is TGTGCCTGGAGTACTCTTGGGGGGCGGAATTCACCCCTCCACTTT.

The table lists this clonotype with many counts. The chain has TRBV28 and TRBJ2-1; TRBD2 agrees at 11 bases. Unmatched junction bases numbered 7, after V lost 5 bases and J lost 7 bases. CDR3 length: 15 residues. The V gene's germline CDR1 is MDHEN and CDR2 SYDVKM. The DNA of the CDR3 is TGTGCCAGCAGTCCCCTAGCGGGAGGAGGGAATGAGCAGTTCTTC. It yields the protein CASSPLAGGGNEQFF.

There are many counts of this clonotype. CDR3 loop: CASPRGSLAEAFF. In DNA, the CDR3 is TGTGCCAGCCCCAGGGGGAGTCTGGCCGAAGCTTTCTTT. J is TRBJ1-1 and V is TRBV7-6; 7 bases are shared with TRBD1. V was pared by 8 bases and J by 8 bases, with 11 bases of the junction left unmatched. Germline values: CDR1 SGHVS, CDR2 FNYEAQ. The CDR3 is made up of 13 amino acids.

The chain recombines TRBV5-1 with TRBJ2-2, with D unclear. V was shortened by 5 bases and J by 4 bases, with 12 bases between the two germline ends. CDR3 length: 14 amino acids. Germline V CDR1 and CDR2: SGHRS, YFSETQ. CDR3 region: CASRGLPRTGELFF. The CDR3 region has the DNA TGCGCCAGCAGAGGGTTGCCCCGCACCGGGGAGCTGTTTTTT.

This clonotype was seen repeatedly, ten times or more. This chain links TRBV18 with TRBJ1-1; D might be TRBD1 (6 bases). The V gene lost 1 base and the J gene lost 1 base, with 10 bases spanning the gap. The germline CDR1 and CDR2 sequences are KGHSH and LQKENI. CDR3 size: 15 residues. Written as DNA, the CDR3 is TGTGCCAGCTCACCACGGGGGGCATCGAACACTGAAGCTTTCTTT. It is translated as CASSPRGASNTEAFF.

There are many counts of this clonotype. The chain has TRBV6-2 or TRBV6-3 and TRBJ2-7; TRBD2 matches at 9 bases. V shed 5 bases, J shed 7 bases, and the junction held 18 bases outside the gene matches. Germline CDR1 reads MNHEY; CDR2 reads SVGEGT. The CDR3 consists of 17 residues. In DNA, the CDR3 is TGTGCCAGCAGTCCCCGGACTAGCGACTACCTACCGGGAGAGCAGTACTTC. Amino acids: CASSPRTSDYLPGEQYF.

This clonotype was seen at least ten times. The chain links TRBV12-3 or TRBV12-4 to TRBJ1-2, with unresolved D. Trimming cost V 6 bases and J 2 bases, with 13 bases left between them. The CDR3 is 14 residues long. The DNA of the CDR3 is TGTGCCAGCAGCTCTTACAGCTTGAACTATGGCTACACCTTC. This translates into CASSSYSLNYGYTF.